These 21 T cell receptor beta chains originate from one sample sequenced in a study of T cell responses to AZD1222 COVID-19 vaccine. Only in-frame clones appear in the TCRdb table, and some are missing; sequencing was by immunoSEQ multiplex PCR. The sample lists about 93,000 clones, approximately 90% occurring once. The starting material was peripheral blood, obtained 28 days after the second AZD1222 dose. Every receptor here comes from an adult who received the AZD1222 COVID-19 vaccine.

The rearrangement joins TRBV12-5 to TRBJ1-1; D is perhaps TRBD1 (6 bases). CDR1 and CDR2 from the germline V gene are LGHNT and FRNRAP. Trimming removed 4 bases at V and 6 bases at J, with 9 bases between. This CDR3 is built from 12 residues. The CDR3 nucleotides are TGTGCTAGTGGTTATACAGGGTCTGAAGCTTTCTTT. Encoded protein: CASGYTGSEAFF. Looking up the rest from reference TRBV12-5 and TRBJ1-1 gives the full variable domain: DARVTQTPRHKVTEMGQEVTMRCQPILGHNTVFWYRQTMMQGLELLAYFRNRAPLDDSGMPKDRFSAEMPDATLATLKIQPSEPRDSAVYFCASGYTGSEAFFGQGTRLTVV.

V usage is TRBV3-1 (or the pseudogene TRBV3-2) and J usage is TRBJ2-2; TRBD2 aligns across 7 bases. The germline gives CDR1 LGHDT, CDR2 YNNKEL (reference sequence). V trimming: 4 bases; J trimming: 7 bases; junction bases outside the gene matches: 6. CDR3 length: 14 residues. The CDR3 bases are TGTGCCAGCAGCCCCGGGACTAACTACGGGGAGCTGTTTTTT. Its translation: CASSPGTNYGELFF.

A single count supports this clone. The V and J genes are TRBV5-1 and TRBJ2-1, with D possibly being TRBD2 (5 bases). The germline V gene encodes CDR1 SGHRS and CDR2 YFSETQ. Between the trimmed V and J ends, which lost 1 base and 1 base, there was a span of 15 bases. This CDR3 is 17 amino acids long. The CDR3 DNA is TGCGCCAGCAGCTTGTGGGCGGGCATCGGATCCTACAATGAGCAGTTCTTC. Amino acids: CASSLWAGIGSYNEQFF.

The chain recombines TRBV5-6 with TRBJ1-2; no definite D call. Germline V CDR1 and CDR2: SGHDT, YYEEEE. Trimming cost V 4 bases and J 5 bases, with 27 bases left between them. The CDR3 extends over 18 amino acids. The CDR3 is CASSLPFRFIGDIYGYTF. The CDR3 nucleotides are TGTGCCAGCAGCCTACCTTTCAGGTTCATCGGAGATATATATGGCTACACCTTC.

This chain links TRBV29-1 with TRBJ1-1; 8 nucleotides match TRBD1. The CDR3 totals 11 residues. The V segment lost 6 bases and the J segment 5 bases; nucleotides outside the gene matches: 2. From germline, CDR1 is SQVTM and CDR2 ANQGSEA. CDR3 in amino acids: CSVDRETEAFF. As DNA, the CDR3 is TGCAGCGTGGACAGGGAGACTGAAGCTTTCTTT.

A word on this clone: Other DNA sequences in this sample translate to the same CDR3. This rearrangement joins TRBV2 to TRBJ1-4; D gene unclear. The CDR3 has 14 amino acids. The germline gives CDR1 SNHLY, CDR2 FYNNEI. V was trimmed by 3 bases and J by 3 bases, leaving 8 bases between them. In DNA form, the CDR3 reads TGTGCCAGCAGTGATGGGTTGGCTAATGAAAAACTGTTTTTT. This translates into CASSDGLANEKLFF.

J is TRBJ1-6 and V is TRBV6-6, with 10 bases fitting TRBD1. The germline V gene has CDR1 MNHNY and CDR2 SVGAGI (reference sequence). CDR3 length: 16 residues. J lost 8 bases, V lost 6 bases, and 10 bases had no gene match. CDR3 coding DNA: TGTGCCAGCAGACCCCGACCGGGACAGGGGCATTCACCCCTCCACTTT. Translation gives CASRPRPGQGHSPLHF.

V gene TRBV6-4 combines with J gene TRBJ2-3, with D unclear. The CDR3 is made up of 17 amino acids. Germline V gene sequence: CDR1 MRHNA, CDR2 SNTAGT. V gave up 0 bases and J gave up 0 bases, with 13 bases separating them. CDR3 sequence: CASSDSKEGSSTDTQYF. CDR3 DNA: TGTGCCAGCAGTGACTCTAAAGAAGGATCTAGCACAGATACGCAGTATTTT.

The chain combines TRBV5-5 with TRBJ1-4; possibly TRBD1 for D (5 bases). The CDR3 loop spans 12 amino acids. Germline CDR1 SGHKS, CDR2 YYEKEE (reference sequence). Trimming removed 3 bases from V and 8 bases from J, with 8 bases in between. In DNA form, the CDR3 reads TGTGCCAGCAGCTCTAAGGGGGAAAAACTGTTTTTT. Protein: CASSSKGEKLFF.

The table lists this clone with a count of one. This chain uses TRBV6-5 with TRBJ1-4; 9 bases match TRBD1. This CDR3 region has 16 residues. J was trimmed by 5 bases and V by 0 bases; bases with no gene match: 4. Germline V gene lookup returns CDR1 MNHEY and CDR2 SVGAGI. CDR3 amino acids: CASSYSWDRVNEKLFF. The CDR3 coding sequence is TGTGCCAGCAGTTACTCCTGGGACAGGGTGAATGAAAAACTGTTTTTT.

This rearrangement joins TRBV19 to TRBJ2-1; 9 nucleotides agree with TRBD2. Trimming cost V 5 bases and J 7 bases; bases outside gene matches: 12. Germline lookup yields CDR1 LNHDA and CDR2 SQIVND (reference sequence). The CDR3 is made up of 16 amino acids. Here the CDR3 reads CASSPLGGGAPNEQFF. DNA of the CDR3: TGTGCCAGTAGTCCACTTGGCGGGGGGGCCCCTAATGAGCAGTTCTTC.

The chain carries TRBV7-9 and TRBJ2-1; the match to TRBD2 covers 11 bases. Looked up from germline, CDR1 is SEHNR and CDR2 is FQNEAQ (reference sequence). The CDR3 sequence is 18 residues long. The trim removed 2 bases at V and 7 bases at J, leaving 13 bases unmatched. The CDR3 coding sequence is TGTGCCAGCAGCTTACCCCTCAGACTAGCGGGAAGTTCGAATGAGCAGTTCTTC. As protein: CASSLPLRLAGSSNEQFF.

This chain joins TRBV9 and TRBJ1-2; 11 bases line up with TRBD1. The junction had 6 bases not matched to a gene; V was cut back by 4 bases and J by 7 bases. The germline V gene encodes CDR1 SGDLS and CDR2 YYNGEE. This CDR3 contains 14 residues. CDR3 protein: CASSSTGTGGGYTF. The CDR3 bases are TGTGCCAGCAGCTCGACCGGGACAGGGGGTGGCTACACCTTC.

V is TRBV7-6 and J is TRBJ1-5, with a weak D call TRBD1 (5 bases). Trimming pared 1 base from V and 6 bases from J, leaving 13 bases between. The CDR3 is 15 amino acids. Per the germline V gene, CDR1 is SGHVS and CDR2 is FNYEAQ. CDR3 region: CASSLDHQGRQPQHF. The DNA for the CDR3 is TGTGCCAGCAGCTTAGACCACCAGGGTCGTCAGCCCCAGCATTTT.

In DNA, the CDR3 is TGTGCCAGCAGCCAAGATCCGGGGAGCACAGATACGCAGTATTTT. This translates into CASSQDPGSTDTQYF. This chain connects TRBV3-1 (or the pseudogene TRBV3-2) to TRBJ2-3; TRBD2 might be the D (5 bases). Trimming removed 0 bases from V and 0 bases from J, with 7 bases in between. The CDR3 extends over 15 amino acids. The V gene's germline CDR1 is LGHDT and CDR2 YNNKEL (reference sequence).

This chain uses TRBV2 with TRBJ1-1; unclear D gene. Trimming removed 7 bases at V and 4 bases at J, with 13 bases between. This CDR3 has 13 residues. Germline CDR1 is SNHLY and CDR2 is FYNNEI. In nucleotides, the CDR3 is TGTGCCAGCAAGGGCCAGGTTGGCACTGAAGCTTTCTTT. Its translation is CASKGQVGTEAFF.

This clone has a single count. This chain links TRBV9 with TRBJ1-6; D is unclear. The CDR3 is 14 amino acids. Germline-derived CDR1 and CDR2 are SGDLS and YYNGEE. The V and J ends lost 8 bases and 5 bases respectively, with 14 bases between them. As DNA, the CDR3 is TGTGCCAGTTCAGCAGGCTTTGATAATTCACCCCTCCACTTT. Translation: CASSAGFDNSPLHF.

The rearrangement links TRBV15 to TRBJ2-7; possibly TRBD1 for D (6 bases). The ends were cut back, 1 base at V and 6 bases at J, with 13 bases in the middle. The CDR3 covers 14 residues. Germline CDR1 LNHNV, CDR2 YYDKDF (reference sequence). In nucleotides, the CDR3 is TGTGCCACCAGCAGAGGACAGGCCTTCTCCGAGCAGTACTTC. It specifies CATSRGQAFSEQYF.

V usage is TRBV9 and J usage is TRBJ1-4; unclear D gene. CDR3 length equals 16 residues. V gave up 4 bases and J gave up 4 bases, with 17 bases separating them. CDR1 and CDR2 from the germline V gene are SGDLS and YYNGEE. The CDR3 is CASSTRPGDYNEKLFF. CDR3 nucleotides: TGTGCCAGCAGCACTCGCCCCGGGGATTATAATGAAAAACTGTTTTTT. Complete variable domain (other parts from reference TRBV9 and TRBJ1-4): DSGVTQTPKHLITATGQRVTLRCSPRSGDLSVYWYQQSLDQGLQFLIQYYNGEERAKGNILERFSAQQFPDLHSELNLSSLELGDSALYFCASSTRPGDYNEKLFFGSGTQLSVL.

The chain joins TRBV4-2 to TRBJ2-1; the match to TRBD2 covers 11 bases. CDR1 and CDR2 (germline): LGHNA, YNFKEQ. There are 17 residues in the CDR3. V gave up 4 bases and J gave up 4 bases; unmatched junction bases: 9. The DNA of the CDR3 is TGTGCCAGCAGCCCCGTAGCCGGGACTAGCGGATACAATGAGCAGTTCTTC. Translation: CASSPVAGTSGYNEQFF.

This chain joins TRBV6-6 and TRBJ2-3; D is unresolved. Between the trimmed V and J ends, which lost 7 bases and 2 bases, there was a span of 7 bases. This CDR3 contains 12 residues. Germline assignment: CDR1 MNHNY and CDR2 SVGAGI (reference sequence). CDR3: CASKPNTDTQYF. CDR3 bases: TGTGCCAGCAAGCCAAACACAGATACGCAGTATTTT.